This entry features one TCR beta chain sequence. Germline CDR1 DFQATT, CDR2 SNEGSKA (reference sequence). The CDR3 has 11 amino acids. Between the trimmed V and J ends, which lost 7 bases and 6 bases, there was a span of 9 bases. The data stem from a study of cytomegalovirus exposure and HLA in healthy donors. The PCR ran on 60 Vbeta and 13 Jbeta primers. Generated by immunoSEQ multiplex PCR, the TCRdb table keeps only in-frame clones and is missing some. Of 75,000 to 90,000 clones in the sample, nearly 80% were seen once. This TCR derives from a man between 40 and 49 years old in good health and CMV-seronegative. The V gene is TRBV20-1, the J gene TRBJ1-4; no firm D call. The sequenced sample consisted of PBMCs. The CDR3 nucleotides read TGCAGTGTTGAAGAGGATGAAAAACTGTTTTTT. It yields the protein CSVEEDEKLFF.